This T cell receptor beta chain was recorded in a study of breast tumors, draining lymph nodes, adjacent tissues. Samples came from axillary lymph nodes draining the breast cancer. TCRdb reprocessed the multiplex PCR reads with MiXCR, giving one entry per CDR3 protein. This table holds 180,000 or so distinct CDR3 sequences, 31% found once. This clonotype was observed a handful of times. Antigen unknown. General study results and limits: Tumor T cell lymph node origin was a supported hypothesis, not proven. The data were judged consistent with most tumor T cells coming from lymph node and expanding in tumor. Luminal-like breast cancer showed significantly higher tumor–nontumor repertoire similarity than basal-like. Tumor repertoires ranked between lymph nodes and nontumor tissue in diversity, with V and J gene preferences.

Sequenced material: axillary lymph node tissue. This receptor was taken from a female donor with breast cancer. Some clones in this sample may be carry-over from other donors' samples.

DNA of the CDR3: TGTGCCAGCAGCTTGAGACGGGCCCTCTTCTCAGGCTATGGCTACACCTTC. Amino acids: CASSLRRALFSGYGYTF. The chain links TRBV5-6 to TRBJ1-2, with D uncertain. The germline V gene encodes CDR1 SGHDT and CDR2 YYEEEE. V was cut by 1 base and J by 4 bases, with 20 bases left in between. The CDR3 has 17 amino acids. Variable domain in full (rest from reference TRBV5-6 and TRBJ1-2): DAGVTQSPTHLIKTRGQQVTLRCSPKSGHDTVSWYQQALGQGPQFIFQYYEEEERQRGNFPDRFSGHQFPNYSSELNVNALLLGDSALYLCASSLRRALFSGYGYTFGSGTRLTVV.